A selection of T cell receptor beta chains follows, all from one sample in a study of response to subunit inactivated influenza vaccine. TCRdb fed the RT-PCR reads into MiXCR, producing one record per CDR3 protein. The repertoire includes 500,000 to 600,000 distinct CDR3 sequences, about 11% of them detected once, and approximately 11% sits in the top ten. This same sample was also taken into another study, of T cells expressing NK-cell markers.

Material: PBMCs from blood, obtained on the day of vaccination. Every receptor here comes from a man aged 45-65 years who received an inactivated influenza vaccine. The CDR3 runs from the conserved cysteine through the conserved F or W. A D gene is named only where the DNA matches it firmly. Rows may omit the clone size; those that give it use once, few, many or a size class.

size	V	D	J	CDR3	DNA
few	TRBV28	-	TRBJ2-3	CASSYGGMGTDTQYF	TGTGCCAGCAGTTATGGGGGAATGGGCACAGATACGCAGTATTTT
-	TRBV28	TRBD1	TRBJ2-5	CASSSRRQGWETQYF	TGTGCCAGCAGTTCCCGTCGACAGGGTTGGGAGACCCAGTACTTC
-	TRBV10-3	-	TRBJ2-3	CAIMQGLTDTQYF	TGTGCCATCATGCAGGGCCTGACAGATACGCAGTATTTT
few	TRBV11-3	TRBD1	TRBJ1-1	CASSIGQGGTEAFF	TGTGCCAGCAGCATTGGACAGGGTGGCACTGAAGCTTTCTTT
few	TRBV7-9	-	TRBJ2-1	CASSLTGQRGGNEQFF	TGTGCCAGCAGCTTAACGGGCCAAAGAGGGGGCAATGAGCAGTTCTTC
few	TRBV5-1	-	TRBJ2-4	CASSVGQFKNIQYF	TGCGCCAGCAGCGTCGGACAGTTCAAAAACATTCAGTACTTC
-	TRBV11-2	TRBD2	TRBJ2-3	CASTKVRLAAAGTDTQYF	TGTGCCAGCACCAAAGTCAGGCTAGCGGCGGCCGGCACAGATACGCAGTATTTT
few	TRBV9	-	TRBJ2-6	CASSVVASGANVLTF	TGTGCCAGCAGCGTAGTAGCTTCAGGGGCCAACGTCCTGACTTTC
few	TRBV28	TRBD1	TRBJ2-4	CASSLDRGHIQYF	TGTGCCAGCAGTTTAGACAGGGGACACATTCAGTACTTC
-	TRBV20-1	-	TRBJ2-3	CSASAPMGSTDTQYF	TGCAGTGCTAGTGCCCCTATGGGGTCCACAGATACGCAGTATTTT
many	TRBV7-8	TRBD1	TRBJ2-2	CASSPGTVNTGELFF	TGTGCCAGCAGCCCGGGGACAGTGAACACCGGGGAGCTGTTTTTT